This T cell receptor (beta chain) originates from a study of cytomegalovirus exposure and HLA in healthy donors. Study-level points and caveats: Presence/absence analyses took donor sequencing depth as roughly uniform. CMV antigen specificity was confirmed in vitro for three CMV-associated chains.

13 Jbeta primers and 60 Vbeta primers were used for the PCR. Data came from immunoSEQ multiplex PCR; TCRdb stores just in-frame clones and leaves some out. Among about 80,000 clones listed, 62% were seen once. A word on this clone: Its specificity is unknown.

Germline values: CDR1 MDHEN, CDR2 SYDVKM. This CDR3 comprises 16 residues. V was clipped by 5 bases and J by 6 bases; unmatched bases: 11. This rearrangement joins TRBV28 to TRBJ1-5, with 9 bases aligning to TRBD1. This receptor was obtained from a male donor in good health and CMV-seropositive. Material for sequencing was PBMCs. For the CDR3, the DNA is TGTGCCAGCAGTCCCCACAGGGGGCGAGAGGGTCAGCCCCAGCATTTT. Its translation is CASSPHRGREGQPQHF. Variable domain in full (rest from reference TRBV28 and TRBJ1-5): DVKVTQSSRYLVKRTGEKVFLECVQDMDHENMFWYRQDPGLGLRLIYFSYDVKMKEKGDIPEGYSVSREKKERFSLILESASTNQTSMYLCASSPHRGREGQPQHFGDGTRLSIL.